This record covers a single TCR beta chain. The antigen remains undetermined. The data were obtained in a study of T-cell memory formation after mild COVID-19. After 5'RACE with constant-segment primers, TCR alpha and TCR beta cDNA libraries carrying sample barcodes and UMIs were obtained. TCRdb re-analysed the 5' RACE reads in MiXCR, keeping a single row per CDR3 protein. This sample has hundreds of thousands of distinct CDR3 sequences, with about 24% found just once. Study results and limitations: Among clones contracting day 15 to 85, CD4/CD8 was balanced, whereas later expanders leaned CD4+.

The CDR3 has 15 residues. With V trimmed by 5 bases and J by 5 bases, 7 bases remained unmatched. This TCR came from an adult woman who had mild COVID-19 (a few samples of this study predate the infection). Cell type and time point are not known. The V and J genes are TRBV12-3 or TRBV12-4 and TRBJ2-7, with 12 nucleotides matching TRBD1. The material sequenced was PBMCs or a T cell subset sorted from them (not recorded which). CDR3 DNA sequence: TGTGCCAGCAGTAACCCGGGACAGGGGGCTCACGAGCAGTACTTC. Protein: CASSNPGQGAHEQYF.